The sequence of this T cell receptor beta chain was determined in a study of shared T cell receptors in the human thymus. This clone has just a few counts. Sequencing was performed with immunoSEQ multiplex PCR; in TCRdb, only in-frame clones are kept and a portion is missing. The table includes 450,000 to 650,000 clones, more than 75% detected once. The sample was also linked to a second study, of human thymus T cells. In that study: Thymic TCR repertoires of unrelated people reportedly overlapped highly.

Specimen: thymocytes. The clonotype was recovered from a boy under two years old with a congenital heart defect.

CDR3 nucleotides: TGTGCCATCCTTCCGGACAGGAACACCGGGGAGCTGTTTTTT. This gives the protein CAILPDRNTGELFF. The chain employs TRBV10-3 and TRBJ2-2; tentative D call: TRBD1 (6 bases). CDR3 length equals 14 residues. Trimming left V 8 bases short and J 1 base short, with 11 bases between. Germline V CDR1 and CDR2: ENHRY, SYGVKD.